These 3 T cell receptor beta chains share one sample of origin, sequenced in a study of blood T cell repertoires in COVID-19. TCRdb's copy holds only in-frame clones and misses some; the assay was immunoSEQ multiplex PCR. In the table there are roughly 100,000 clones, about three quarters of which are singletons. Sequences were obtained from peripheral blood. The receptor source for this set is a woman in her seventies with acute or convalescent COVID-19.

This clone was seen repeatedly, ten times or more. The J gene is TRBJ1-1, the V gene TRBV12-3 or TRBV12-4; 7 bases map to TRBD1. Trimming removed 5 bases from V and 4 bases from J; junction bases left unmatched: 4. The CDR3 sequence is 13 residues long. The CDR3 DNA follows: TGTGCCAGCAGTCCACAGGGGTTCACTGAAGCTTTCTTT. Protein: CASSPQGFTEAFF.

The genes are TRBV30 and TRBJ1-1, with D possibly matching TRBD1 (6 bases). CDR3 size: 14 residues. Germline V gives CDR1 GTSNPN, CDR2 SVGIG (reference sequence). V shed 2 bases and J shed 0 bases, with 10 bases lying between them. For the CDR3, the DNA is TGTGCCTGGAGTTTAGGGGGACTGAACACTGAAGCTTTCTTT. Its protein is CAWSLGGLNTEAFF. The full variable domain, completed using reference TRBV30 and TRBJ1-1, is SQTIHQWPATLVQPVGSPLSLECTVEGTSNPNLYWYRQAAGRGLQLLFYSVGIGQISSEVPQNLSASRPQDRQFILSSKKLLLSDSGFYLCAWSLGGLNTEAFFGQGTRLTVV.

The CDR3 sequence is CASSHVTGWKEQYF. In nucleotides, the CDR3 is TGTGCCAGCAGCCACGTAACGGGGTGGAAGGAGCAGTACTTC. The chain combines TRBV3-1 (or the pseudogene TRBV3-2) with TRBJ2-7; the D gene is possibly TRBD2 (5 bases). This CDR3 is 14 amino acids long. The germline gives CDR1 LGHDT, CDR2 YNNKEL (reference sequence). Trimming removed 3 bases from V and 7 bases from J, with 16 bases in between.